Listed here are 26 T cell receptor beta chains from one sample, sequenced in a study of T cell responses to AZD1222 COVID-19 vaccine. Profiled with immunoSEQ multiplex PCR; TCRdb holds only in-frame clones, not every one. The sample consists of 90,000 to 150,000 clones, roughly 90% of them appearing once. The sample consisted of peripheral blood, taken 28 days after the second dose of the MenACWY control vaccine. The origin of the receptors is an adult who received the MenACWY meningococcal vaccine as a control.

The chain joins TRBV7-9 to TRBJ1-3, with D possibly being TRBD1 (5 bases). Between the trimmed V and J ends, which lost 1 base and 3 bases, there was a span of 7 bases. CDR1 SEHNR and CDR2 FQNEAQ come from the germline V gene (reference sequence). This CDR3 is 14 amino acids long. The CDR3 DNA sequence: TGTGCCAGCAGCTTAGAAGGGGTTGGAAACACCATATATTTT. This encodes CASSLEGVGNTIYF.

The chain uses TRBV14 and TRBJ2-7; 9 bases fit TRBD1. J gave up 2 bases and V 4 bases, and 3 bases lay outside the gene matches. The CDR3 is 14 amino acids. Germline CDR1 SGHDN, CDR2 FVKESK. CDR3 nucleotides: TGTGCCAGCAGCCGATGGGACAGGGCCTACGAGCAGTACTTC. Its protein product is CASSRWDRAYEQYF.

The genes are TRBV4-2 and TRBJ2-2, with D uncertain. The germline gives CDR1 LGHNA, CDR2 YNFKEQ. The CDR3 contains 14 residues. The ends were cut back, 0 bases at V and 4 bases at J, with 6 bases in the middle. The CDR3 DNA is TGTGCCAGCAGCCAAGATAAATTCACCGGGGAGCTGTTTTTT. Residues: CASSQDKFTGELFF.

This clone was recorded a few times. The chain joins TRBV23-1 to TRBJ1-6, with TRBD1 matching 11 bases. TRBV23-1 carries the ORF label, with uncertain function. The CDR3 has 19 amino acids. The V and J ends lost 4 bases and 5 bases, in that order; junction bases with no gene match: 13. CDR3 coding DNA: TGCGCCAGCAGTCTACCTCAATCCGGGACAGGGGGTGATAATTCACCCCTCCACTTT. It encodes CASSLPQSGTGGDNSPLHF.

The chain joins TRBV19 to TRBJ2-6, with TRBD1 matching 11 bases. V lost 4 bases, J lost 3 bases, and 11 bases stayed unmatched. Germline V lookup: CDR1 LNHDA, CDR2 SQIVND (reference sequence). The CDR3 is 19 residues long. This CDR3 reads CASSNIPGQGAVGANVLTF. CDR3 nucleotide sequence: TGTGCCAGTAGTAACATCCCCGGACAGGGGGCAGTTGGGGCCAACGTCCTGACTTTC.

The rearrangement joins TRBV5-1 to TRBJ1-2, with no clear D. Germline-derived CDR1 and CDR2 are SGHRS and YFSETQ. CDR3 size: 15 residues. V was pared by 0 bases and J by 2 bases, with 11 bases between. CDR3 sequence reads: CASSLGWGTNYGYTF. The CDR3 nucleotides are TGCGCCAGCAGCTTGGGTTGGGGTACCAACTATGGCTACACCTTC.

The genes are TRBV27 and TRBJ1-6; 7 nucleotides agree with TRBD1. V shed 5 bases and J 8 bases; nucleotides not matched to a gene: 9. CDR1 is MNHEY, CDR2 SMNVEV, per germline (reference sequence). CDR3 length: 15 residues. CDR3 loop: CASSLDRAGYSPLHF. Here the CDR3 DNA reads TGTGCCAGCAGTCTCGACAGGGCCGGGTATTCACCCCTCCACTTT.

The gene calls are TRBV28 and TRBJ2-2; weak D call: TRBD2 (6 bases). The germline V gene has CDR1 MDHEN and CDR2 SYDVKM. The V gene lost 4 bases and the J gene lost 6 bases, with 15 bases spanning the gap. The CDR3 loop spans 15 amino acids. The CDR3 bases are TGTGCCAGCAGTTCTGGTTCTGCGGGACCCGGGGAGCTGTTTTTT. It is translated as CASSSGSAGPGELFF. Full variable domain (outside the CDR3, taken from reference TRBV28 and TRBJ2-2): DVKVTQSSRYLVKRTGEKVFLECVQDMDHENMFWYRQDPGLGLRLIYFSYDVKMKEKGDIPEGYSVSREKKERFSLILESASTNQTSMYLCASSSGSAGPGELFFGEGSRLTVL.

The chain couples TRBV6-2 or TRBV6-3 to TRBJ2-7; 7 nucleotides match TRBD1. With 5 bases clipped from V and 5 bases from J, the junction kept 6 bases outside the gene matches. Germline V gives CDR1 MNHEY, CDR2 SVGEGT. The CDR3 loop spans 13 amino acids. DNA of the CDR3: TGTGCCAGCAGTCCAGACAGGGTCCACGAGCAGTACGTC. This encodes CASSPDRVHEQYV.

This sequence joins TRBV10-1 and TRBJ1-1, with TRBD1 matching 9 bases. Unmatched junction bases numbered 9, after V lost 8 bases and J lost 11 bases. CDR3 length: 12 residues. Germline V CDR1 and CDR2: WNHNN, SYGVQD (reference sequence). Written as DNA, the CDR3 is TGCGCCAGCCGTCCCGGGACAGGGCCTGCTTTCTTT. It is translated as CASRPGTGPAFF.

The CDR3 loop is CASSRGGPYNEQFF. The DNA of the CDR3 is TGTGCCAGCAGCCGGGGGGGACCCTACAATGAGCAGTTCTTC. This chain connects TRBV14 to TRBJ2-1; 7 bases align to TRBD2. With V trimmed by 4 bases and J by 2 bases, 2 bases remained unmatched. Germline assignment: CDR1 SGHDN and CDR2 FVKESK. CDR3 length equals 14 residues.

V usage is TRBV15 and J usage is TRBJ2-7, with 9 bases lining up with TRBD2. The germline CDR1 and CDR2 sequences are LNHNV and YYDKDF (reference sequence). CDR3 length equals 17 residues. Trimming took 0 bases from V and 3 from J; bases not matched to a gene: 9. As DNA, the CDR3 is TGTGCCACCAGCAGAGATGGGGTAGCGGGGGAAAGCTACGAGCAGTACTTC. Translated: CATSRDGVAGESYEQYF.

This chain links TRBV30 with TRBJ2-2; D uncertain. V was trimmed by 1 base and J by 5 bases, leaving 2 bases between them. CDR3 length: 11 amino acids. Germline CDR1 is GTSNPN and CDR2 is SVGIG (reference sequence). CDR3 in DNA: TGTGCCTGGAGTGGGACCGGGGAGCTGTTTTTT. This encodes CAWSGTGELFF.

The J gene is TRBJ1-2, the V gene TRBV9; D is perhaps TRBD1 (5 bases). This CDR3 is 14 amino acids long. Germline values: CDR1 SGDLS, CDR2 YYNGEE. V gave up 0 bases and J gave up 3 bases, with 9 bases separating them. For the CDR3, the DNA is TGTGCCAGCAGCGTAGCTCTGGGGGACTATGGCTACACCTTC. This codes for CASSVALGDYGYTF.

The chain joins TRBV27 to TRBJ1-4; 7 bases are a match to TRBD1. With 6 bases clipped from V and 8 bases from J, the junction kept 9 bases outside the gene matches. Looked up from germline, CDR1 is MNHEY and CDR2 is SMNVEV (reference sequence). The CDR3 sequence is 14 residues long. CDR3 sequence (DNA): TGTGCCAGCAGCTCACAGGGGCTGGGGGAAAAACTGTTTTTT. Encoded protein: CASSSQGLGEKLFF.

The chain joins TRBV14 to TRBJ1-6; no clear D. Trimming shortened V by 1 base and J by 9 bases, and 13 bases separated the two germline ends. CDR1 SGHDN and CDR2 FVKESK come from the germline V gene. This CDR3 spans 15 amino acids. CDR3 protein: CASSQVRGPGSPLHF. CDR3 DNA sequence: TGTGCCAGCAGCCAAGTTCGAGGGCCCGGTTCACCCCTCCACTTT.

This chain connects TRBV19 to TRBJ2-5; weak D call: TRBD1 (5 bases). The CDR3 is 16 residues long. CDR1 is LNHDA and CDR2 is SQIVND in the germline V gene (reference sequence). Trimming removed 0 bases at V and 2 bases at J, with 13 bases between. The CDR3 DNA sequence: TGTGCCAGTAGTATAGAAACTACAGGCCTACAAGAGACCCAGTACTTC. This translates into CASSIETTGLQETQYF. Together with reference TRBV19 and TRBJ2-5, the CDR3 gives the full variable domain: DGGITQSPKYLFRKEGQNVTLSCEQNLNHDAMYWYRQDPGQGLRLIYYSQIVNDFQKGDIAEGYSVSREKKESFPLTVTSAQKNPTAFYLCASSIETTGLQETQYFGPGTRLLVL.

J is TRBJ1-2 and V is TRBV10-1; the D is unclear. Germline V gives CDR1 WNHNN, CDR2 SYGVQD (reference sequence). V was pared by 0 bases and J by 1 base, with 6 bases between. There are 14 residues in the CDR3. In nucleotides, the CDR3 is TGCGCCAGCAGTGAGTCAAAACTTAACTATGGCTACACCTTC. Translating it yields CASSESKLNYGYTF.

The chain has TRBV4-3 and TRBJ1-4; the D gene is possibly TRBD1 (5 bases). The CDR3 is made up of 15 amino acids. With 5 bases removed from V and 5 bases from J, the gap between germline ends came to 15 bases. The V gene's germline CDR1 is LGHNA and CDR2 YSLEER. CDR3: CASSVQGAGNEKLFF. In DNA, the CDR3 is TGCGCCAGCAGCGTGCAGGGAGCTGGGAATGAAAAACTGTTTTTT.

The table lists this clone with a count of one. CDR3 in DNA: TGTGCCAGCAGCCCTGGGAGCTATAATTCACCCCTCCACTTT. This encodes CASSPGSYNSPLHF. The rearrangement joins TRBV5-6 to TRBJ1-6; D unresolved. Trimming removed 4 bases at V and 3 bases at J, with 8 bases between. CDR3 length: 14 residues. The germline V gene encodes CDR1 SGHDT and CDR2 YYEEEE.

This rearrangement joins TRBV6-5 to TRBJ1-5; 9 nucleotides agree with TRBD1. The CDR3 has 15 amino acids. CDR1 MNHEY and CDR2 SVGAGI come from the germline V gene. The J segment lost 4 bases and the V segment lost 4 bases, leaving 5 bases of the junction unmatched. In DNA form, the CDR3 reads TGTGCCAGCAGTTCGGGACAGGGCAGGAATCAGCCCCAGCATTTT. This codes for CASSSGQGRNQPQHF.

The CDR3 sequence: CASSLGPGQINEQFF. As DNA, the CDR3 is TGTGCCAGCAGCTTGGGGCCGGGACAGATCAATGAGCAGTTCTTC. The V call is TRBV5-6, the J call TRBJ2-1; 7 nucleotides agree with TRBD1. The CDR3 loop spans 15 amino acids. The germline V gene has CDR1 SGHDT and CDR2 YYEEEE. Trimming at V came to 0 bases and at J to 6 bases, leaving 6 bases not matched to a gene.

In its sample, this clone was seen once. The V call is TRBV5-1, the J call TRBJ2-7; D might be TRBD1 (6 bases). Germline CDR1 is SGHRS and CDR2 is YFSETQ. V gave up 2 bases and J gave up 6 bases, with 18 bases separating them. This CDR3 region has 15 residues. For the CDR3, the DNA is TGCGCCAGCAGCTTACGGGACACCACAGCCCTCGAGCAGTACTTC. The encoded protein is CASSLRDTTALEQYF.

This rearrangement joins TRBV3-1 (or the pseudogene TRBV3-2) to TRBJ1-4; a possible D gene is TRBD1 (5 bases). This CDR3 comprises 14 residues. Germline V gives CDR1 LGHDT, CDR2 YNNKEL (reference sequence). V was clipped by 1 base and J by 7 bases, with 10 bases between them. CDR3 in amino acids: CASSQGAGFEKLFF. CDR3 DNA: TGTGCCAGCAGCCAAGGTGCAGGGTTTGAAAAACTGTTTTTT.

The rearrangement joins TRBV30 to TRBJ2-3, with 11 bases identical to TRBD2. The CDR3 is made up of 15 amino acids. Germline CDR1 GTSNPN, CDR2 SVGIG (reference sequence). Germline trimming cut 3 bases from V and 5 bases from J; bases unmatched to any gene: 7. The CDR3 loop is CAWRDSGGAVDTQYF. The CDR3 DNA is TGTGCCTGGAGGGATAGCGGGGGGGCAGTAGATACGCAGTATTTT.

The chain has TRBV12-5 and TRBJ2-2; TRBD1 aligns across 7 bases. The CDR3 has 16 amino acids. The junction had 2 bases not matched to a gene; V was cut back by 1 base and J by 0 bases. Germline V CDR1 and CDR2: LGHNT, FRNRAP. For the CDR3, the DNA is TGTGCTAGTGGTTTGGACAGGGGCCCGAACACCGGGGAGCTGTTTTTT. As protein: CASGLDRGPNTGELFF.